Listed below are T cell receptor beta chains from one sample, sequenced in a study. TCRdb re-called the 5' RACE reads through MiXCR, storing one row per CDR3 protein. This table holds approximately 42,000 distinct CDR3 sequences, less than 30% found once. Sequencing was done on a sample of memory CD4+ T cells sorted from a lymph node. Receptors were obtained from a female donor with breast cancer. The CDR3 runs from the conserved cysteine through the conserved F or W. The D gene is left open where the match is weak. The listing skips clone size in some rows; elsewhere it reads once, few, many or a size class.

j_call | v_call | d_call | clone_size | cdr3_aa | cdr3_nt
TRBJ2-7 | TRBV5-1 | TRBD1 | - | CASSFKSSGTGGTPYGQYF | TGCGCCAGCAGCTTCAAGTCATCCGGGACAGGGGGAACACCCTACGGGCAGTACTTC
TRBJ1-1 | TRBV18 | - | - | CASSPQPSGGNTEAFF | TGTGCCAGCTCCCCACAGCCGAGCGGGGGAAACACTGAAGCTTTCTTT
TRBJ2-7 | TRBV4-1 | - | few | CASSLAGTNYEQYF | TGCGCCAGCAGCCTGGCAGGGACCAACTACGAGCAGTACTTC
TRBJ2-1 | TRBV7-2 | - | - | CASSWAGGDNEQFF | TGTGCCAGCAGCTGGGCAGGGGGGGACAATGAGCAGTTCTTC
TRBJ2-1 | TRBV20-1 | - | - | CSARPRTYNEQFF | TGCAGTGCTAGACCCAGAACCTACAATGAGCAGTTCTTC
TRBJ2-1 | TRBV4-2 | - | - | CASSQVGGNNEQFF | TGTGCCAGCAGCCAAGTTGGCGGGAACAATGAGCAGTTCTTC
TRBJ2-3 | TRBV29-1 | - | - | CSVDGEGTDTQYF | TGCAGCGTTGACGGGGAAGGAACAGATACGCAGTATTTT
TRBJ2-7 | TRBV27 | - | few | CASVSGNYEQYF | TGTGCCAGTGTTTCCGGGAACTACGAGCAGTACTTC
TRBJ2-3 | TRBV6-1 | - | few | CASRLQGDTQYF | TGTGCCAGCAGGTTACAGGGAGATACGCAGTATTTT
TRBJ2-7 | TRBV6-2/TRBV6-3 | - | - | CASALNPDGLHEQYF | TGCGCCAGCGCATTAAACCCGGATGGACTCCACGAGCAGTACTTC
TRBJ2-2 | TRBV2 | - | - | CASIIGGNPNTGELFF | TGTGCCAGCATTATCGGCGGGAACCCGAACACCGGGGAGCTGTTTTTT
TRBJ1-1 | TRBV7-2 | - | - | CASSTQGVESTEAFF | TGTGCCAGCAGCACGCAAGGGGTGGAAAGCACTGAAGCTTTCTTT
TRBJ2-1 | TRBV6-4 | - | many | CASSDTSGRNEQFF | TGTGCCAGCAGTGACACGAGCGGCCGAAATGAGCAGTTCTTC
TRBJ1-1 | TRBV6-5 | TRBD1 | many | CASSTPTGGPPEAFF | TGTGCCAGCAGTACTCCGACAGGGGGACCCCCGGAAGCTTTCTTT
TRBJ2-3 | TRBV4-1 | - | few | CASSQGTLPSTDTQYF | TGCGCCAGCAGCCAAGGGACTCTTCCTAGCACAGATACGCAGTATTTT
TRBJ1-5 | TRBV18 | - | few | CASSPPGDSNQPQHF | TGTGCCAGCTCACCACCCGGGGATAGCAATCAGCCCCAGCATTTT
TRBJ2-1 | TRBV20-1 | TRBD1 | few | CSAGPGTGAIGEQFF | TGCAGTGCTGGCCCGGGGACAGGGGCGATCGGTGAGCAGTTCTTC
TRBJ2-5 | TRBV7-2 | - | few | CASSFRGKETQYF | TGTGCCAGCAGCTTTAGAGGGAAAGAGACCCAGTACTTC
TRBJ1-1 | TRBV7-9 | TRBD1 | - | CASSLDLNRGPEAFF | TGTGCCAGCAGCTTAGATTTAAACAGGGGCCCTGAAGCTTTCTTT
TRBJ2-2 | TRBV5-6 | - | - | CASSLGTYTGELFF | TGTGCCAGCAGCTTGGGTACCTACACCGGGGAGCTGTTTTTT
TRBJ2-4 | TRBV27 | - | - | CASSRSGIRENIQYF | TGTGCCAGCAGTCGATCCGGAATCAGGGAAAACATTCAGTACTTC
TRBJ2-1 | TRBV7-9 | TRBD2 | - | CTGRLAGAFNEQFF | TGTACCGGGAGACTAGCGGGAGCGTTTAATGAGCAGTTCTTC
TRBJ1-5 | TRBV7-6 | TRBD1 | - | CASSPSSDRGKPQHF | TGTGCCAGCAGCCCTTCTTCGGACAGGGGAAAGCCCCAGCATTTT
TRBJ2-7 | TRBV4-2 | - | few | CASSQDLATPYEQYF | TGTGCCAGCAGCCAAGACTTAGCTACTCCCTACGAGCAGTACTTC
TRBJ2-1 | TRBV27 | - | many | CASSLGNEQFF | TGTGCCAGCAGTTTAGGCAATGAGCAGTTCTTC
TRBJ2-5 | TRBV28 | - | - | CASSHRDGTQYF | TGTGCCAGCAGTCACAGGGACGGGACCCAGTACTTC
TRBJ2-1 | TRBV15 | - | once | CATSGSSYNEQFF | TGTGCCACCAGCGGGAGCTCCTACAATGAGCAGTTCTTC
TRBJ2-3 | TRBV3-1 | - | medium-sized | CASSLRSDTQYF | TGTGCCAGCAGCCTCCGTTCGGATACGCAGTATTTT
TRBJ1-1 | TRBV7-9 | - | - | CASTFFGSENTEAFF | TGTGCCAGCACCTTCTTTGGGTCGGAAAACACTGAAGCTTTCTTT
TRBJ2-7 | TRBV6-6 | - | few | CASSPSTESHEQYF | TGTGCCAGCAGTCCTTCGACAGAATCCCACGAGCAGTACTTC
TRBJ2-5 | TRBV4-1 | - | many | CASSRGFQETQYF | TGCGCCAGCAGCCGCGGATTCCAAGAGACCCAGTACTTC
TRBJ1-1 | TRBV6-5 | - | - | CASSPSSGSFTEAFF | TGTGCCAGCAGCCCCTCGTCAGGGAGTTTCACTGAAGCTTTCTTT
TRBJ2-3 | TRBV7-3 | TRBD2 | few | CASSFPVAGGPGDTQYF | TGTGCCAGCAGCTTCCCCGTAGCGGGAGGGCCGGGGGATACGCAGTATTTT
TRBJ2-7 | TRBV24-1 | - | - | CATSDSSYEQYF | TGTGCCACCAGTGACAGCTCCTACGAGCAGTACTTC
TRBJ1-2 | TRBV7-3 | - | - | CASSLIGGRKYGYTF | TGTGCCAGCAGCTTAATCGGGGGCAGAAAGTATGGCTACACCTTC
TRBJ1-6 | TRBV5-1 | - | few | CASSLGSDRSSYNSPLHF | TGCGCCAGCAGCTTGGGATCCGACCGCAGCTCCTATAATTCACCCCTCCACTTT
TRBJ2-7 | TRBV3-1 | - | few | CASSRRDGSYEQYF | TGTGCCAGCAGCCGCCGGGACGGATCCTACGAGCAGTACTTC